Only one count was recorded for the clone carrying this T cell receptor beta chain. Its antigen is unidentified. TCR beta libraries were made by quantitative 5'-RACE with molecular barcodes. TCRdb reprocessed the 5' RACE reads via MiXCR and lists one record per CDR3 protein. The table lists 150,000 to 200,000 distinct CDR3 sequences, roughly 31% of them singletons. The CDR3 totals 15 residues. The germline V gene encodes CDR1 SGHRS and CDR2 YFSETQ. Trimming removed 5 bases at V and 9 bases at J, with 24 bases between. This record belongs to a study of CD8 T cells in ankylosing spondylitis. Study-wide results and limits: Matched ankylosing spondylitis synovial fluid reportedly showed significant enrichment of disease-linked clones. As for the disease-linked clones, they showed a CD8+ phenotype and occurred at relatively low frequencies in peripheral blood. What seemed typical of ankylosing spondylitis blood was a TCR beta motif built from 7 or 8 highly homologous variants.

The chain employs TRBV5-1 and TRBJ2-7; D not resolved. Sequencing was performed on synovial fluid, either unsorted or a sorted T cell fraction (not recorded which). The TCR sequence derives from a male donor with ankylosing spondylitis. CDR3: CASSGWSPLEAGQYF. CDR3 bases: TGCGCCAGCAGTGGATGGAGCCCCCTAGAAGCCGGGCAGTACTTC.